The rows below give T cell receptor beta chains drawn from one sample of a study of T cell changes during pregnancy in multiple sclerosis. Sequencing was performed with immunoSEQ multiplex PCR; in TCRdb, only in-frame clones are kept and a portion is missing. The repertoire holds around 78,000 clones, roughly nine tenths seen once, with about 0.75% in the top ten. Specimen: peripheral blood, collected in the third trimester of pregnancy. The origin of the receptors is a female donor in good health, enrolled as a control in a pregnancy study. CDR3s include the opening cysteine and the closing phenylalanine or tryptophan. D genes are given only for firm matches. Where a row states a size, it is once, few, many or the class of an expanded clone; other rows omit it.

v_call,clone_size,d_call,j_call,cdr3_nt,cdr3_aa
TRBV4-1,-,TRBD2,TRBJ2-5,TGCGCCAGCAGCCAGCAGGGACTAGCGGGGCACCAAGAGACCCAGTACTTC,CASSQQGLAGHQETQYF
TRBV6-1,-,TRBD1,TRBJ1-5,TGTGCCAGCAAGGACAGGGACGACGATCAGCCCCAGCATTTT,CASKDRDDDQPQHF
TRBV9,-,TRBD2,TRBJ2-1,TGTGCCAGCAGCGTAACTAGCGCCTATTCCTACAATGAGCAGTTCTTC,CASSVTSAYSYNEQFF
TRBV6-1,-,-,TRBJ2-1,TGTGCCAGCAGTGAAAGAGGCTCAGGGGCGACCCCATATTCCTACAATGAGCAGTTCTTC,CASSERGSGATPYSYNEQFF
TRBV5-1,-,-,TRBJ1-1,TGCGCCAGCAGCTTGGGGTTGACAGGAAACATGAACACTGAAGCTTTCTTT,CASSLGLTGNMNTEAFF
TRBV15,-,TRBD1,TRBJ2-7,TGTGCCACCAGCAGACCCTCGACAGGGTCCTACGAGCAGTACTTC,CATSRPSTGSYEQYF
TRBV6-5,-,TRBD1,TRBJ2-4,TGTGCCAGCAGGGACAGGGGTAGCAAAAACATTCAGTACTTC,CASRDRGSKNIQYF
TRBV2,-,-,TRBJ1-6,TGTGCCAGCAGTCCGCCACTCGGACAGAGCTCCTATAATTCACCCCTCCACTTT,CASSPPLGQSSYNSPLHF
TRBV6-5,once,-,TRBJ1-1,TGTGCCAGCGCTACAGGGTTGAACACTGAAGCTTTCTTT,CASATGLNTEAFF
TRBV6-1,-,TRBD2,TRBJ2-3,TGTGCCAGCCACTCGGGGGGGGGAGCAGATACGCAGTATTTT,CASHSGGGADTQYF
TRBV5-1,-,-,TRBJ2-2,TGCGCCAGCGGTTTGACTAGAAACACCGGGGAGCTGTTTTTT,CASGLTRNTGELFF
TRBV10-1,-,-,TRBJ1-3,TGCGCCAGCAGTGCCTCATCGAGGGCTGGAAACACCATATATTTT,CASSASSRAGNTIYF
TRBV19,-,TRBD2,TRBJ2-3,TGTGCCAGTAGTCCTAGCGGGGAGGCCACAGATACGCAGTATTTT,CASSPSGEATDTQYF
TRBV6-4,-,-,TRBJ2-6,TGTGCCAGCAGCGATAGAGAATCTGGGGCCAACGTCCTGACTTTC,CASSDRESGANVLTF
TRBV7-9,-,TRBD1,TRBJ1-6,TGTGCCATCTTGGACAGGGGGCGATCACCCCTCCACTTT,CAILDRGRSPLHF
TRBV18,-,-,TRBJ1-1,TGTGCCAGCTCACCATTGGACAGAGACGCGAACACTGAAGCTTTCTTT,CASSPLDRDANTEAFF
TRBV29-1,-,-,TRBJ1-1,TGCAGCGCCCGGACAGCCGTGAACACTGAAGCTTTCTTT,CSARTAVNTEAFF
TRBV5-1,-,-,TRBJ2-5,TGCGCCAGCAGCTTGCGGGGGAGGCAGACCCAGTACTTC,CASSLRGRQTQYF
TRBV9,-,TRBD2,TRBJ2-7,TGTGCCAGCAGCGTAGCGACTAGCGGGACCGAGCAGTACTTC,CASSVATSGTEQYF
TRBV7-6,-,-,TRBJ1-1,TGTGCCAGCAGCAACAGGGCGGGTGAAGCTTTCTTT,CASSNRAGEAFF
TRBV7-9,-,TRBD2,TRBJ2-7,TGTGCCAGCAGCTTGGGGACTAGGGGCCACGAGCAGTACTTC,CASSLGTRGHEQYF
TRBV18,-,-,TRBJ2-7,TGTGCCAGCTCGCCCTCGGACTCCCCGCGTGGCGAGCAGTACTTC,CASSPSDSPRGEQYF
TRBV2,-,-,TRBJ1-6,TGTGCCAGCAGTGAAGTAGAGAGGTCACCCCTCCACTTT,CASSEVERSPLHF
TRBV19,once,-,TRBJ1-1,TGTGCCAGTAGAATGTACAGAGCCGCCACTGAAGCTTTCTTT,CASRMYRAATEAFF
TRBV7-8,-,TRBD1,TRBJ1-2,TGTGCCAGCAGTAACTCCGGGACAGGGGCGTTTGGCTACACCTTC,CASSNSGTGAFGYTF
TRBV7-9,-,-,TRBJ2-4,TGTGCCAGCAGCTTAGCCGGGGGTGCCAAAAACATTCAGTACTTC,CASSLAGGAKNIQYF
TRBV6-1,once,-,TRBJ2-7,TGTGCCAGCAGTGGACTATCGGCAGACTACTACGAGCAGTACTTC,CASSGLSADYYEQYF
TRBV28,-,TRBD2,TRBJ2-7,TGTGCCAGCAGTGCCCCGGGACTAGCGGACTCCTACGAGCAGTACTTC,CASSAPGLADSYEQYF
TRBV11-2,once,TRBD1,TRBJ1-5,TGTGCCAGCAGCTTAGAGGGACAGGGTTTTAGGGAGTCTAATCAGCCCCAGCATTTT,CASSLEGQGFRESNQPQHF
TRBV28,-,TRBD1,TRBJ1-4,TGTGCCAGCACCTCGGGAGGGGGCTATGAAAAACTGTTTTTT,CASTSGGGYEKLFF
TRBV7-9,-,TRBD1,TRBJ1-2,TGTGCCAGCAGCTTAGGGGGACAGGGGGCGCTCGGTGGCTACACCTTC,CASSLGGQGALGGYTF
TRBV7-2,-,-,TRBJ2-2,TGTGCCAGCAGCTTAGATCTCGGGGAGCTGTTTTTT,CASSLDLGELFF
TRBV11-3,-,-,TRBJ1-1,TGTGCCAGCAGCTCAACCACGACAGGGAACACTGAAGCTTTCTTT,CASSSTTTGNTEAFF
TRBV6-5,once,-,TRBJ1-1,TGTGCCAGCAGTAAGAGAGGGCAGATGAACACTGAAGCTTTCTTT,CASSKRGQMNTEAFF
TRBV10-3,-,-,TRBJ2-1,TGTGCCATCAGTGTTACCAGGGGTGAGATCTCCTACAATGAGCAGTTCTTC,CAISVTRGEISYNEQFF
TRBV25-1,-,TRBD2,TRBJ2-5,TGTGCCAGCAGTGTCCGGACTAGTCAAGAGACCCAGTACTTC,CASSVRTSQETQYF
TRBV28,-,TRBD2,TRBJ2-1,TGTGCCAGCAGTTCCCAAAGGGCGGGAGGGCTCTACAATGAGCAGTTCTTC,CASSSQRAGGLYNEQFF
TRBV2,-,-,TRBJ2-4,TGTGCCAGCAGTACCGACAGGGCCAAAAACATTCAGTACTTC,CASSTDRAKNIQYF
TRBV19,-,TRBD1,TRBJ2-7,TGTGCCAGTAGCCTGGGGACAGGGGGTAGAGAGCAGTACTTC,CASSLGTGGREQYF
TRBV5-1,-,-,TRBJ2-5,TGCGCCAGCAGCCTACAGGGCGAAGAGACCCAGTACTTC,CASSLQGEETQYF
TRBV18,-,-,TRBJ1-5,TGTGCCAGCTCACCCTTAGAAGGGGTTAATAGCAATCAGCCCCAGCATTTT,CASSPLEGVNSNQPQHF
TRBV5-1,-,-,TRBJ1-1,TGCGCCAGCAGCCCTCAGACAGGAGAGAACACTGAAGCTTTCTTT,CASSPQTGENTEAFF
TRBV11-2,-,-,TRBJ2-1,TGTGCCAGCAGCTTATTGGGAGCGGGCCATGGGGAGCAGTTCTTC,CASSLLGAGHGEQFF
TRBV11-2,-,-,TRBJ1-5,TGTGCCAGCAGCTTAGAGGGCAGACCCAATCAGCCCCAGCATTTT,CASSLEGRPNQPQHF
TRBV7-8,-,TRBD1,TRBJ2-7,TGTGCCAGCAGCTTATTTGGGGGACAGGGCTACGAGCAGTACTTC,CASSLFGGQGYEQYF
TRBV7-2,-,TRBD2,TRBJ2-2,TGTGCCAGCAGCTTAGCGCGGGAGAACGGGGAGCTGTTTTTT,CASSLARENGELFF
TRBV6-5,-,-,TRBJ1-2,TGTGCCAGCAGTTACTCCCCCAGATCTAACTATGGCTACACCTTC,CASSYSPRSNYGYTF
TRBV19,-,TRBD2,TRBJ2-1,TGTGCCAGTAGTATACAGCGGGGGGACGGTGAGCAGTTCTTC,CASSIQRGDGEQFF
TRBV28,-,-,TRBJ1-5,TGTGCCAGCAGTTTGAGAAGCAATCAGCCCCAGCATTTT,CASSLRSNQPQHF